This paragraph reports one T cell receptor beta chain. The data were obtained in a study of T cells expressing NK-cell markers. TCRdb re-called the 5' RACE reads and shows each CDR3 protein once, DNA omitted. The repertoire shows 500,000 to 600,000 distinct CDR3 sequences; the top ten hold under 4.5%. From germline, CDR1 is SGHTA and CDR2 FQGNSA. The CDR3 is 16 amino acids. The receptor was derived from a young man in good health. The chain employs TRBV7-2 and TRBJ1-2; TCRdb lists TRBD1, though no DNA is available to test this call. The specimen was blood T cells: a sorted CD56 or NKG2C T cell subset, CD4+ or CD8+ T cells, or bulk PBMC T cells (not recorded which). This chain's CDR3 is CASSSPPGRGVYGYTF.